Listed here is a single T cell receptor (beta chain). Its antigen is currently unknown. This sample is drawn from a study of T cell repertoires in cytomegalovirus infection. Study-wide context: CMV epitopes that were recently identified and HLA-C-restricted were used alongside well-studied HLA-B-restricted ones. In public TCR beta signatures, there were indications of both CMV infection and matching HLA type.

From the reads, TCRdb called clonotypes with MiXCR, one entry per CDR3 protein. Here the sample spans 700,000 to 950,000 distinct CDR3 sequences, 30% to 35% being singletons. There are 13 residues in the CDR3. V was trimmed by 6 bases and J by 2 bases, leaving 10 bases between them. Germline V gives CDR1 SGHVS, CDR2 FQNEAQ. The chain uses TRBV7-8 and TRBJ1-1, with a possible D match to TRBD1 (5 bases). The sequence was collected from a human donor in good health (CMV status not recorded). Some clones in this sample may be carry-over from other donors' samples. The sequenced sample was cultured CD8+ T cells from PBMCs, obtained from culture after CMV antigen stimulation. This CDR3 is CASRGGVNTEAFF. In nucleotides, the CDR3 is TGTGCCAGCAGGGGGGGGGTCAACACTGAAGCTTTCTTT.